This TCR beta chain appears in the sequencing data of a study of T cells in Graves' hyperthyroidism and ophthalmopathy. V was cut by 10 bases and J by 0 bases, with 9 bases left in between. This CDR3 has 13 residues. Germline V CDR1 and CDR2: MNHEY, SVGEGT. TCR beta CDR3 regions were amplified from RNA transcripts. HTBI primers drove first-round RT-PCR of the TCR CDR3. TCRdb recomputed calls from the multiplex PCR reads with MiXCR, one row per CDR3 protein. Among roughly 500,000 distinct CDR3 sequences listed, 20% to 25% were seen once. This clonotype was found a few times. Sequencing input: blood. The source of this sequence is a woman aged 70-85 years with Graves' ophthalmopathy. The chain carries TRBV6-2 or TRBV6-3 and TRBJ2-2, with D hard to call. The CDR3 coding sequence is TGTGCCACCCTGACACCGAACACCGGGGAGCTGTTTTTT. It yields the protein CATLTPNTGELFF.